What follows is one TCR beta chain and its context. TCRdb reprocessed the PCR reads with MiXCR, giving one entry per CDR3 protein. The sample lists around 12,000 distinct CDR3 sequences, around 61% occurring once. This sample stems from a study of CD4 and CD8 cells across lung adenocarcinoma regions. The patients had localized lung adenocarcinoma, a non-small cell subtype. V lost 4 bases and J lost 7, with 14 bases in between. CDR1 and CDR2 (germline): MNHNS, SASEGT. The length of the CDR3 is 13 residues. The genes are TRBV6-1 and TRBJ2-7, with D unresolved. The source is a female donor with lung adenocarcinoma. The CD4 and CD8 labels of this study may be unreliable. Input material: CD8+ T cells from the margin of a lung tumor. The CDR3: CASSGDEVWEQYF. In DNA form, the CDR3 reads TGTGCCAGCAGTGGGGATGAGGTCTGGGAGCAGTACTTC.